The 12 T cell receptor beta chains in this list originate from one sample, sequenced in a study of shared clonotypes between healthy human individuals. Sequenced by immunoSEQ multiplex PCR; TCRdb stores in-frame clones only, minus some. The profile shows roughly 2.4 million clones, approximately 96% of them singletons. The sequenced material came from naive CD4+ T cells sorted from blood. The sample's subset: CD45RA+ positively selected. These receptors all come from a young man in good health.

This chain links TRBV19 with TRBJ2-1; 8 bases fit TRBD1. J gave up 7 bases and V 5 bases, and 13 bases lay outside the gene matches. CDR3 size: 16 residues. Looked up from germline, CDR1 is LNHDA and CDR2 is SQIVND (reference sequence). CDR3 DNA: TGTGCCAGTAGTCCCTACGACAGGGGAATACCAAATGAGCAGTTCTTC. Protein sequence: CASSPYDRGIPNEQFF.

Of note for this clone: Other DNA sequences in the same sample also yield this CDR3. The V call is TRBV10-3, the J call TRBJ1-1; D gene ambiguous. The germline V gene encodes CDR1 ENHRY and CDR2 SYGVKD. V was cut by 1 base and J by 4 bases, with 7 bases left in between. CDR3 length: 13 residues. The CDR3 nucleotides read TGTGCCATCAGTGAGTTGATGGGCACTGAAGCTTTCTTT. Residues: CAISELMGTEAFF.

V gene TRBV7-2 combines with J gene TRBJ2-3; the match to TRBD2 covers 15 bases. Trimming at V came to 5 bases and at J to 1 base, leaving 10 bases not matched to a gene. CDR1 is SGHTA, CDR2 FQGNSA, per germline. The CDR3 covers 19 residues. The CDR3 loop reads CASSRLGLAGGWGTDTQYF. CDR3 coding DNA: TGTGCCAGCAGCCGCCTCGGACTAGCGGGGGGGTGGGGCACAGATACGCAGTATTTT.

This chain connects TRBV10-3 to TRBJ2-7; 9 nucleotides line up with TRBD1. The trim removed 7 bases at V and 0 bases at J, leaving 4 bases unmatched. The V gene's germline CDR1 is ENHRY and CDR2 SYGVKD. The CDR3 covers 14 residues. The CDR3 DNA follows: TGTGCCATCACCGGGACAGGGAGCTCCTACGAGCAGTACTTC. This translates into CAITGTGSSYEQYF.

The chain carries TRBV5-4 and TRBJ1-1, with D hard to call. Germline assignment: CDR1 SGHNT and CDR2 YYREEE (reference sequence). V dropped 2 bases and J dropped 1 base, with 9 bases sitting between them. The CDR3 sequence is 14 residues long. The CDR3 coding sequence is TGTGCCAGCAGCTTAAGGTTGGCGAACACTGAAGCTTTCTTT. This gives the protein CASSLRLANTEAFF.

The rearrangement uses TRBV5-5 and TRBJ1-2, with D unclear. Looked up from germline, CDR1 is SGHKS and CDR2 is YYEKEE (reference sequence). Trimming left V 4 bases short and J 4 bases short, with 5 bases between. The CDR3 loop spans 11 amino acids. The CDR3 is CASSRGYGYTF. CDR3 DNA: TGTGCCAGCAGCCGAGGCTATGGCTACACCTTC.

V and J are TRBV12-2 and TRBJ2-7; TRBD1, the table's D call, was not compared with the DNA. TRBV12-2 is described as a pseudogene. This CDR3 has 13 residues. In DNA, the CDR3 is TGTGCAAGTCGCTTGAAAACAGGGTTCGAGCAGTACTTC. Encoded protein: CASRLKTGFEQYF.

With respect to this clone: The sample has other DNA sequences that encode this CDR3 too. The chain links TRBV10-3 to TRBJ1-6, with 8 bases matching TRBD1. V lost 2 bases to trimming and J lost 6 bases; unmatched junction nucleotides: 0. This CDR3 comprises 14 residues. The germline V gene has CDR1 ENHRY and CDR2 SYGVKD. CDR3 loop: CAISEGQGNSPLHF. CDR3 DNA: TGTGCCATCAGTGAGGGACAGGGTAATTCACCCCTCCACTTT.

The chain employs TRBV29-1 and TRBJ2-3, with 8 bases identical to TRBD2. Trimming cost V 3 bases and J 3 bases; bases outside gene matches: 8. This CDR3 is 15 amino acids long. Germline CDR1 is SQVTM and CDR2 is ANQGSEA. This CDR3 reads CSVEGKRGSTDTQYF. The CDR3 DNA is TGCAGCGTTGAGGGAAAGCGGGGGTCGACAGATACGCAGTATTTT.

The chain combines TRBV5-4 with TRBJ1-6; tentative D call: TRBD1 (5 bases). The germline CDR1 and CDR2 sequences are SGHNT and YYREEE (reference sequence). The length of the CDR3 is 15 residues. The V end lost 0 bases, the J end lost 5 bases, and 9 bases lay between the germline ends. The CDR3 loop is CASSLGQTNNSPLHF. Here the CDR3 DNA reads TGTGCCAGCAGCTTGGGACAGACGAATAATTCACCCCTCCACTTT. The variable domain in full, completed from reference TRBV5-4 and TRBJ1-6, reads ETGVTQSPTHLIKTRGQQVTLRCSSQSGHNTVSWYQQALGQGPQFIFQYYREEENGRGNFPPRFSGLQFPNYSSELNVNALELDDSALYLCASSLGQTNNSPLHFGNGTRLTVT.

This clone was seen just once. This CDR3 is also generated by other DNA sequences in the sample. The chain is built from TRBV2 and TRBJ2-7; unclear D gene. Germline loops: CDR1 SNHLY, CDR2 FYNNEI. The CDR3 loop spans 12 amino acids. The V gene lost 1 base and the J gene lost 3 bases, with 4 bases spanning the gap. The CDR3 nucleotides are TGTGCCAGCAGTGAAGTTGGCTACGAGCAGTACTTC. Translated: CASSEVGYEQYF. Full variable domain (rest looked up from reference TRBV2 and TRBJ2-7): EPEVTQTPSHQVTQMGQEVILRCVPISNHLYFYWYRQILGQKVEFLVSFYNNEISEKSEIFDDQFSVERPDGSNFTLKIRSTKLEDSAMYFCASSEVGYEQYFGPGTRLTVT.

This clone has only one observation. The chain carries TRBV13 and TRBJ2-3, with 7 bases identical to TRBD1. Trimming cost V 5 bases and J 3 bases; bases outside gene matches: 8. CDR3 length: 15 residues. Germline CDR1 is PRHDT and CDR2 is FYEKMQ (reference sequence). The CDR3 coding sequence is TGTGCCAGCAGCGTTACAGGGGCAGGAACAGATACGCAGTATTTT. Its translation: CASSVTGAGTDTQYF.